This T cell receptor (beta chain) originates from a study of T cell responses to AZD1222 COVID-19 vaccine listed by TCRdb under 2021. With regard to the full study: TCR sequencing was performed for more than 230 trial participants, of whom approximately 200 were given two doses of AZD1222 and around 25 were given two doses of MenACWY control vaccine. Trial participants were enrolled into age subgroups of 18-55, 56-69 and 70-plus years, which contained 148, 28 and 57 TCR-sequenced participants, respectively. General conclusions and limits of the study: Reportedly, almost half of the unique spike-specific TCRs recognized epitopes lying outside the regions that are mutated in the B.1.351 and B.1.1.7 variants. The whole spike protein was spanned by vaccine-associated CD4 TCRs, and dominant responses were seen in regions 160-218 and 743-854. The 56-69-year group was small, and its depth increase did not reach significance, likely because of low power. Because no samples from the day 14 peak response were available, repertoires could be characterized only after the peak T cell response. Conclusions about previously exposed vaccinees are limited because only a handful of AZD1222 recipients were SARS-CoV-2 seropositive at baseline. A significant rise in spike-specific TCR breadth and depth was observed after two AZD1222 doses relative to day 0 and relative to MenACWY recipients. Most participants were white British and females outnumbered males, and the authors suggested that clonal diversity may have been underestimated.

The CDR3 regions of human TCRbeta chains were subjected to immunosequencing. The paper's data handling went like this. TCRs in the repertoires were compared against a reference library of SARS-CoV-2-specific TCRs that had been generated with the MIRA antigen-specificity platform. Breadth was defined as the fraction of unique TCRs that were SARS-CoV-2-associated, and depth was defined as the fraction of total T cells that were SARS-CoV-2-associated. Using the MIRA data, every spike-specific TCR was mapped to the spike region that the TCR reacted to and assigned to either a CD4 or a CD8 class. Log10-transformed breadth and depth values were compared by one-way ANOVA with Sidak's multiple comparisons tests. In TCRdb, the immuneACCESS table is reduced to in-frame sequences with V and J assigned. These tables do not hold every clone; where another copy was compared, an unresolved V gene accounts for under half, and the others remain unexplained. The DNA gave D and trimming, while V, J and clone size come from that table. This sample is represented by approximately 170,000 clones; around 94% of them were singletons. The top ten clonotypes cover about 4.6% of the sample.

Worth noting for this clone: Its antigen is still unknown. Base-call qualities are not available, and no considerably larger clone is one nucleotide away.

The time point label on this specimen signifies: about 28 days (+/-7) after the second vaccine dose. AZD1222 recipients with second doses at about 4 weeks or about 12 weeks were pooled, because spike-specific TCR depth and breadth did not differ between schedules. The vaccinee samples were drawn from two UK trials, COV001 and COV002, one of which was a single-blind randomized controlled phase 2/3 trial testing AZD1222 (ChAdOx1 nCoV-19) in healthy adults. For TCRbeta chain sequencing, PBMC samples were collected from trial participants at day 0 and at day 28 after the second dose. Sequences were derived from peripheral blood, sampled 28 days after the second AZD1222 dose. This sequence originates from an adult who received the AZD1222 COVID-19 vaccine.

The nucleotide sequence reads as follows: TGCGCCAGCAGCCACCAACCACAGGGTTCCGGGGAGCTGTTTTTT. It translates to CASSHQPQGSGELFF. The chain is made from TRBV4-1 and TRBJ2-2; TRBD1 is possibly the D segment (6 matching bases). From the cysteine up to the phenylalanine, the CDR3 has a length of 15 residues. The only DNA kept is the CDR3, 45 bases in frame from the first base. CDR1 and CDR2, per the germline V gene, are MGHRA and YSYEKL. Deletion took 3 bases off V and 6 bases off J, with a span of 14 bases between the germline ends.